These T cell receptor beta chains were read from a single sample in a study of cytomegalovirus exposure and HLA in healthy donors. The protocol was immunoSEQ multiplex PCR, while the TCRdb copy is restricted to in-frame clones and leaves out a portion. In the table there are about 44,000 clones, 90% to 95% of which are singletons. Sequenced sample: PBMCs. These receptors all come from a woman younger than 35 in good health and CMV-seronegative. The CDR3 runs from the conserved cysteine through the conserved F or W. Each record gives: D gene, V gene, clone size, J gene, CDR3 protein, CDR3 DNA. D genes are given only for firm matches. The size entry is marked missing in some rows and otherwise reads once, few, many or a size class.

d_gene: -
v_gene: TRBV5-1
abundance: -
j_gene: TRBJ2-5
CDR3aa: CASSLTPGEQETQYF
CDR3nt: TGCGCCAGCAGCTTGACGCCAGGGGAACAAGAGACCCAGTACTTC

d_gene: TRBD2
v_gene: TRBV11-2
abundance: -
j_gene: TRBJ2-3
CDR3aa: CASRTLRPGLATDTQYF
CDR3nt: TGTGCCAGCAGAACATTGCGACCCGGACTAGCTACAGATACGCAGTATTTT

d_gene: -
v_gene: TRBV6-1
abundance: -
j_gene: TRBJ2-7
CDR3aa: CASIGPRGQYF
CDR3nt: TGTGCCAGCATAGGTCCCCGGGGGCAGTACTTC

d_gene: -
v_gene: TRBV30
abundance: -
j_gene: TRBJ1-1
CDR3aa: CAWSGGLGGGRGFF
CDR3nt: TGTGCCTGGAGTGGGGGTTTAGGGGGGGGCAGGGGTTTCTTT

d_gene: -
v_gene: TRBV19
abundance: -
j_gene: TRBJ1-4
CDR3aa: CASSIQGTTNEKLFF
CDR3nt: TGTGCCAGTAGTATCCAGGGGACAACTAATGAAAAACTGTTTTTT

d_gene: -
v_gene: TRBV6-5
abundance: -
j_gene: TRBJ1-1
CDR3aa: CAVSTAFF
CDR3nt: TGTGCAGTATCTACAGCTTTCTTT

d_gene: -
v_gene: TRBV14
abundance: -
j_gene: TRBJ1-3
CDR3aa: CASSQDHGASNGNTIYF
CDR3nt: TGTGCCAGCAGCCAAGATCACGGAGCTTCGAATGGAAACACCATATATTTT

d_gene: TRBD1
v_gene: TRBV7-9
abundance: once
j_gene: TRBJ1-4
CDR3aa: CASSVKRGPVEKLFF
CDR3nt: TGTGCCAGCAGCGTGAAGAGGGGGCCGGTTGAAAAACTGTTTTTT

d_gene: -
v_gene: TRBV18
abundance: -
j_gene: TRBJ2-2
CDR3aa: CASSPSTGLSETGELFF
CDR3nt: TGTGCCAGCTCACCGTCCACAGGGTTAAGTGAAACCGGGGAGCTGTTTTTT

d_gene: -
v_gene: TRBV7-2
abundance: -
j_gene: TRBJ2-7
CDR3aa: CASSRDSGYEQYF
CDR3nt: TGTGCCAGCAGCCGTGACTCTGGGTACGAGCAGTACTTC

d_gene: -
v_gene: TRBV13
abundance: -
j_gene: TRBJ1-4
CDR3aa: CASRKQGVGSEKLFF
CDR3nt: TGTGCCAGCCGTAAACAGGGAGTGGGGAGTGAAAAACTGTTTTTT

d_gene: -
v_gene: TRBV5-4
abundance: -
j_gene: TRBJ1-1
CDR3aa: CASSPQGWDTEAFF
CDR3nt: TGTGCCAGCAGCCCACAGGGTTGGGACACTGAAGCTTTCTTT

d_gene: -
v_gene: TRBV7-8
abundance: few
j_gene: TRBJ1-6
CDR3aa: CASSLVDPRHSPLHF
CDR3nt: TGTGCCAGCAGCTTAGTGGATCCTAGGCATTCACCCCTCCACTTT

d_gene: TRBD1
v_gene: TRBV14
abundance: -
j_gene: TRBJ2-1
CDR3aa: CASSQDGTAYNEQFF
CDR3nt: TGTGCCAGCAGCCAAGACGGGACAGCCTACAATGAGCAGTTCTTC

d_gene: TRBD1
v_gene: TRBV28
abundance: -
j_gene: TRBJ1-5
CDR3aa: CAGQTGIGNQPQHF
CDR3nt: TGTGCCGGCCAGACAGGGATCGGCAATCAGCCCCAGCATTTT

d_gene: TRBD2
v_gene: TRBV20-1
abundance: -
j_gene: TRBJ2-5
CDR3aa: CRAGYQETQYF
CDR3nt: TGCAGAGCGGGATACCAAGAGACCCAGTACTTC

d_gene: TRBD2
v_gene: TRBV9
abundance: -
j_gene: TRBJ2-5
CDR3aa: CASSATSGGAETQYF
CDR3nt: TGTGCCAGCAGCGCGACTAGCGGGGGGGCCGAGACCCAGTACTTC

d_gene: TRBD1
v_gene: TRBV6-5
abundance: few
j_gene: TRBJ1-2
CDR3aa: CASRDRGQKYGYTF
CDR3nt: TGTGCCAGCAGGGACAGGGGGCAAAAGTATGGCTACACCTTC

d_gene: TRBD1
v_gene: TRBV29-1
abundance: -
j_gene: TRBJ2-7
CDR3aa: CSVEGQSSYEQYF
CDR3nt: TGCAGCGTTGAGGGACAGAGCTCCTACGAGCAGTACTTC

d_gene: TRBD1
v_gene: TRBV20-1
abundance: once
j_gene: TRBJ1-1
CDR3aa: CSGTGYTEAFF
CDR3nt: TGCAGTGGGACAGGGTACACTGAAGCTTTCTTT

d_gene: -
v_gene: TRBV11-2
abundance: -
j_gene: TRBJ2-5
CDR3aa: CASSPRGGVVSETQYF
CDR3nt: TGTGCCAGCAGCCCCCGTGGCGGGGTTGTATCAGAGACCCAGTACTTC

d_gene: -
v_gene: TRBV28
abundance: -
j_gene: TRBJ1-1
CDR3aa: CASSFGDKVTEAFF
CDR3nt: TGTGCCAGCAGTTTCGGGGACAAGGTCACTGAAGCTTTCTTT

d_gene: -
v_gene: TRBV10-2
abundance: -
j_gene: TRBJ1-1
CDR3aa: CASSESPRYYTEAFF
CDR3nt: TGCGCCAGCAGTGAGTCGCCACGGTACTACACTGAAGCTTTCTTT

d_gene: -
v_gene: TRBV18
abundance: -
j_gene: TRBJ2-3
CDR3aa: CASSPRLSRMTDTQYF
CDR3nt: TGTGCCAGCTCACCACGGCTTTCGAGGATGACAGATACGCAGTATTTT

d_gene: TRBD1
v_gene: TRBV9
abundance: -
j_gene: TRBJ2-2
CDR3aa: CASSLSGTDTGELFF
CDR3nt: TGTGCCAGCAGCCTGTCCGGGACAGACACCGGGGAGCTGTTTTTT

d_gene: TRBD1
v_gene: TRBV5-3
abundance: -
j_gene: TRBJ2-7
CDR3aa: CANPRTGGNEQYF
CDR3nt: TGTGCCAACCCCAGGACAGGGGGTAACGAGCAGTACTTC

d_gene: -
v_gene: TRBV6-5
abundance: -
j_gene: TRBJ2-3
CDR3aa: CASSRTGTDTQYF
CDR3nt: TGTGCCAGCAGTCGGACAGGCACAGATACGCAGTATTTT

d_gene: -
v_gene: TRBV2
abundance: -
j_gene: TRBJ2-1
CDR3aa: CASTLRGYNEQFF
CDR3nt: TGTGCCAGCACATTAAGAGGATACAATGAGCAGTTCTTC

d_gene: -
v_gene: TRBV5-1
abundance: -
j_gene: TRBJ2-5
CDR3aa: CASSAGLGETQYF
CDR3nt: TGCGCCAGCAGCGCAGGGCTTGGGGAGACCCAGTACTTC

d_gene: TRBD1
v_gene: TRBV11-2
abundance: -
j_gene: TRBJ1-6
CDR3aa: CASSLGGQQNSPLHF
CDR3nt: TGTGCCAGCAGCTTAGGGGGACAGCAAAATTCACCCCTCCACTTT

d_gene: -
v_gene: TRBV6-5
abundance: -
j_gene: TRBJ2-7
CDR3aa: CASSYGGEQYF
CDR3nt: TGTGCCAGCAGTTACGGCGGGGAGCAGTACTTC

d_gene: -
v_gene: TRBV7-6
abundance: -
j_gene: TRBJ2-3
CDR3aa: CASSSFSGSTDTQYF
CDR3nt: TGTGCCAGCAGCTCGTTTAGCGGAAGCACAGATACGCAGTATTTT

d_gene: TRBD1
v_gene: TRBV11-2
abundance: -
j_gene: TRBJ2-7
CDR3aa: CASSSTGGYEQYF
CDR3nt: TGTGCCAGCAGCTCGACAGGGGGCTACGAGCAGTACTTC

d_gene: -
v_gene: TRBV19
abundance: -
j_gene: TRBJ2-7
CDR3aa: CASSLRGGYEQYF
CDR3nt: TGTGCCAGTAGTTTGCGGGGAGGCTACGAGCAGTACTTC

d_gene: TRBD1
v_gene: TRBV5-1
abundance: -
j_gene: TRBJ1-3
CDR3aa: CASSSTGDSGNTIYF
CDR3nt: TGCGCCAGCAGTTCGACAGGGGACTCTGGAAACACCATATATTTT

d_gene: -
v_gene: TRBV12-5
abundance: -
j_gene: TRBJ2-1
CDR3aa: CASGLGDFSYNEQFF
CDR3nt: TGTGCTAGTGGTCTGGGGGACTTCTCCTACAATGAGCAGTTCTTC

d_gene: -
v_gene: TRBV27
abundance: -
j_gene: TRBJ1-1
CDR3aa: CASSVYSVGRSNTGTEAFF
CDR3nt: TGTGCCAGCTCAGTTTATAGTGTGGGCAGGTCAAACACGGGGACTGAAGCTTTCTTT

d_gene: TRBD1
v_gene: TRBV25-1
abundance: once
j_gene: TRBJ2-3
CDR3aa: CASSRTGDTDTQYF
CDR3nt: TGTGCCAGCAGCAGGACAGGGGACACAGATACGCAGTATTTT

d_gene: -
v_gene: TRBV18
abundance: -
j_gene: TRBJ1-4
CDR3aa: CAVRGGSDEKLFF
CDR3nt: TGTGCCGTCCGCGGGGGGTCGGATGAAAAACTGTTTTTT

d_gene: TRBD1
v_gene: TRBV19
abundance: once
j_gene: TRBJ2-3
CDR3aa: CASSGQGPATDTQYF
CDR3nt: TGTGCCAGTAGTGGACAGGGGCCGGCGACAGATACGCAGTATTTT

d_gene: -
v_gene: TRBV7-9
abundance: -
j_gene: TRBJ1-1
CDR3aa: CASSPVRGGTEAFF
CDR3nt: TGTGCCAGCAGCCCTGTTCGTGGGGGGACTGAAGCTTTCTTT

d_gene: TRBD2
v_gene: TRBV13
abundance: -
j_gene: TRBJ2-5
CDR3aa: CASSLLAGGKETQYF
CDR3nt: TGTGCCAGCAGCCTACTAGCGGGGGGGAAAGAGACCCAGTACTTC

d_gene: -
v_gene: TRBV5-1
abundance: -
j_gene: TRBJ2-7
CDR3aa: CASSGGYEQYF
CDR3nt: TGCGCCAGCAGCGGGGGGTACGAGCAGTACTTC

d_gene: -
v_gene: TRBV2
abundance: -
j_gene: TRBJ1-1
CDR3aa: CASSGQGNTEAFF
CDR3nt: TGTGCCAGCAGTGGCCAGGGAAACACTGAAGCTTTCTTT

d_gene: TRBD1
v_gene: TRBV18
abundance: -
j_gene: TRBJ1-5
CDR3aa: CASSPAPTGGRQPQHF
CDR3nt: TGTGCCAGCTCACCGGCCCCGACAGGGGGCAGGCAGCCCCAGCATTTT

d_gene: TRBD1
v_gene: TRBV28
abundance: -
j_gene: TRBJ1-2
CDR3aa: CASSLSTGVFYGYTF
CDR3nt: TGTGCCAGCAGTCTCTCGACAGGGGTTTTCTATGGCTACACCTTC

d_gene: -
v_gene: TRBV19
abundance: -
j_gene: TRBJ1-1
CDR3aa: CASTQNGLAMNTEAFF
CDR3nt: TGTGCCAGTACCCAGAACGGTTTAGCTATGAACACTGAAGCTTTCTTT

d_gene: -
v_gene: TRBV4-1
abundance: -
j_gene: TRBJ2-3
CDR3aa: CASSPQDRGTDTQYF
CDR3nt: TGCGCCAGCAGCCCCCAGGACAGAGGCACAGATACGCAGTATTTT

d_gene: -
v_gene: TRBV11-2
abundance: -
j_gene: TRBJ1-6
CDR3aa: CASSPSGMGSPLHF
CDR3nt: TGTGCCAGCAGCCCTTCGGGTATGGGTTCACCCCTCCACTTT

d_gene: TRBD2
v_gene: TRBV30
abundance: -
j_gene: TRBJ2-2
CDR3aa: CAWDIAGALSANTGELFF
CDR3nt: TGTGCCTGGGATATAGCGGGAGCGCTGTCCGCGAACACCGGGGAGCTGTTTTTT

d_gene: TRBD2
v_gene: TRBV19
abundance: -
j_gene: TRBJ2-1
CDR3aa: CASSNRWPSGFYNEQFF
CDR3nt: TGTGCCAGTAGTAATCGATGGCCTAGCGGATTTTACAATGAGCAGTTCTTC

d_gene: TRBD1
v_gene: TRBV30
abundance: -
j_gene: TRBJ1-2
CDR3aa: CAWRLQGLYGYTF
CDR3nt: TGTGCCTGGCGCTTACAGGGGCTCTATGGCTACACCTTC

d_gene: -
v_gene: TRBV28
abundance: -
j_gene: TRBJ1-1
CDR3aa: CASSFAENTEAFF
CDR3nt: TGTGCCAGCAGTTTCGCGGAGAACACTGAAGCTTTCTTT

d_gene: -
v_gene: TRBV9
abundance: -
j_gene: TRBJ2-5
CDR3aa: CASSVAPSEETQYF
CDR3nt: TGTGCCAGCAGCGTAGCGCCTAGCGAAGAGACCCAGTACTTC

d_gene: TRBD1
v_gene: TRBV5-1
abundance: -
j_gene: TRBJ1-4
CDR3aa: CASSLGQGVEKLFF
CDR3nt: TGCGCCAGCAGCTTAGGACAGGGGGTGGAAAAACTGTTTTTT

d_gene: -
v_gene: TRBV19
abundance: -
j_gene: TRBJ1-1
CDR3aa: CATSKPGTPLEDTEAFF
CDR3nt: TGTGCCACATCTAAGCCCGGGACACCCCTCGAGGACACTGAAGCTTTCTTT

d_gene: TRBD1
v_gene: TRBV10-3
abundance: once
j_gene: TRBJ1-1
CDR3aa: CAIRRDRETEAFF
CDR3nt: TGTGCCATCAGGAGAGACAGGGAGACTGAAGCTTTCTTT